Sequencing of this TCR beta chain was carried out in a study of cytomegalovirus exposure and HLA in healthy donors. For the study at large: Earlier work reported 117 million unique TCR beta sequences from 150 million to 200 million T cells.

Study conclusions and caveats: The study flagged some 180 TCR beta chains as cytomegalovirus-associated.

Use of 60 Vbeta and 13 Jbeta primers characterized the PCR. Data came from immunoSEQ multiplex PCR; TCRdb stores just in-frame clones and leaves some out. This table holds approximately 150,000 clones, about 80% found once. Germline CDR1 and CDR2: LGHNA and YNFKEQ. Between the trimmed V and J ends, which lost 0 bases and 5 bases, there was a span of 7 bases. CDR3 size: 13 residues. A word on this clone: Its target is not known.

Input material: PBMCs. The clonotype comes from a man aged 25 to 40 in good health and CMV-seropositive. The gene calls are TRBV4-2 and TRBJ2-5; unclear D gene. The chain's CDR3 is CASSQDFEETQYF. The CDR3 nucleotides are TGTGCCAGCAGCCAAGACTTTGAGGAGACCCAGTACTTC.